Listed here is a single TCR beta chain. The junction shows a germline mismatch at one end, possibly a read error. Assay: immunoSEQ multiplex PCR; the TCRdb copy retains only in-frame clones and omits some. The sample includes 150,000 to 200,000 clones, 80% to 90% seen only once; the top ten take around 5%. The data are from a study of control samples from healthy donors and cancer patients. Germline CDR1 and CDR2: SGHRS and YFSETQ. This CDR3 spans 12 amino acids. This receptor was identified in a woman aged 25 to 45 in good health. The V gene is TRBV5-1, the J gene TRBJ2-7; D gene uncertain. Material for sequencing was blood. The DNA for the CDR3 is TGCGCCAGCAGCTTGGAAAAGTACGAGCAGTGCTTC. Translation gives CASSLEKYEQCF.